A single TCR beta chain is shown here with its context. Germline V CDR1 and CDR2: GTSNPN, SVGIG (reference sequence). V was clipped by 3 bases and J by 11 bases, with 16 bases between them. The CDR3 runs 12 residues. The data are from a study of cytomegalovirus exposure and HLA in healthy donors. Whole-study context: Membership in the Caucasian-associated ancestry cluster was found for approximately 85% of 300 to 400 genotyped donors.

Vbeta (60) and Jbeta (13) primers were used in the PCR. The authors' processing: The authors later counted 75 million to 90 million unique TCR beta chains, 9.5 million to 11 million of them shared. TCRdb keeps only in-frame clones here, not all; method: immunoSEQ multiplex PCR. Clone size and the V and J calls come from that table; the DNA yielded D and trimming. The data contain around 200,000 clones, around 76% of them singletons. The rearrangement links TRBV30 to TRBJ1-1, with D possibly being TRBD1 (6 bases). The source is a woman in her twenties or thirties in good health and CMV-seropositive. Sequencing input: PBMCs. CDR3 in DNA: TGTGCCTGGAGCCGAGGGGACACGAGGGCTTTCTTT. Its translation is CAWSRGDTRAFF.